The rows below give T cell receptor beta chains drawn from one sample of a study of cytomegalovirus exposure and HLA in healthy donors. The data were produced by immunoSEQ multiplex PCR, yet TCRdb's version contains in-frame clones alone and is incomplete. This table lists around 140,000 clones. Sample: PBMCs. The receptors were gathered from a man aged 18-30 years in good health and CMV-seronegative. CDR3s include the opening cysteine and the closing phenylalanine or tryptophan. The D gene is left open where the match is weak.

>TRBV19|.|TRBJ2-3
CASSIGGGSADTQYF
TGTGCCAGTAGCATAGGGGGGGGGTCAGCAGATACGCAGTATTTT
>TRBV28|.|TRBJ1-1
CASSFLNTEAFF
TGTGCCAGCAGTTTTCTCAACACTGAAGCTTTCTTT
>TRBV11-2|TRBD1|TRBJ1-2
CASSPGTGVLEYGYTF
TGTGCCAGCAGCCCGGGGACAGGGGTTTTAGAGTATGGCTACACCTTC
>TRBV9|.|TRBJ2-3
CASSPGRGPDTQYF
TGTGCCAGCAGCCCGGGCAGGGGACCAGATACGCAGTATTTT
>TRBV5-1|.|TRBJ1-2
CASSPGQINYGYTF
TGCGCCAGCAGCCCTGGACAGATTAACTATGGCTACACCTTC
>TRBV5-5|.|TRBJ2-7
CASSSPFPNPYEQYF
TGTGCCAGCAGCTCCCCCTTCCCTAACCCCTACGAGCAGTACTTC
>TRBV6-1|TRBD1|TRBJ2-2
CASRPGTGNTGELFF
TGTGCCAGCAGGCCCGGGACAGGGAACACCGGGGAGCTGTTTTTT
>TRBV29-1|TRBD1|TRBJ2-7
CSVETRGQDEQYF
TGCAGCGTTGAAACTAGGGGGCAGGACGAGCAGTACTTC
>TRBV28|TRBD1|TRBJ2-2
CAAQGTATGELFF
TGTGCCGCACAGGGGACCGCAACCGGGGAGCTGTTTTTT
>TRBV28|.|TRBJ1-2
CASTGTNYGYTF
TGTGCCAGCACGGGTACTAACTATGGCTACACCTTC
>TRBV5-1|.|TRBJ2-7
CASSLDREQYF
TGCGCCAGCAGCTTGGATCGCGAGCAGTACTTC
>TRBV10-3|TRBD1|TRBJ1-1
CATRDRGYLNTEAFF
TGTGCCACCAGGGACAGGGGCTATTTGAACACTGAAGCTTTCTTT
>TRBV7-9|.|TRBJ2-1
CASSLAGTHNEQFF
TGTGCCAGCAGCTTAGCTGGGACTCACAATGAGCAGTTCTTC
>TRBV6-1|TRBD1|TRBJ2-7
CASSEPGQGVEQYF
TGTGCCAGCAGTGAGCCGGGACAGGGGGTCGAGCAGTACTTC
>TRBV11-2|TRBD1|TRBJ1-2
CASSFNRGHGYTF
TGTGCCAGCAGCTTCAACAGGGGGCACGGCTACACCTTC
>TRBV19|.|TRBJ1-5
CASSSPSALSQSPRTGSNQPQHF
TGTGCCAGTAGTAGCCCCTCCGCGTTGTCCCAGTCCCCCAGGACTGGTAGCAATCAGCCCCAGCATTTT
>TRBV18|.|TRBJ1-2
CASSQQRAYGYTF
TGTGCCAGCTCCCAACAGAGAGCCTATGGCTACACCTTC
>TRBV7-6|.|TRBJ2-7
CASSQKTGSYEQYF
TGTGCCAGCAGCCAAAAGACAGGTTCCTACGAGCAGTACTTC
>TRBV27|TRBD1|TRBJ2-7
CASSSDRGNGDEQYF
TGTGCCAGCAGTTCCGACAGGGGTAACGGGGACGAGCAGTACTTC
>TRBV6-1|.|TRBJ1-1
CASSEAGPGEAFF
TGTGCCAGCAGTGAAGCGGGGCCCGGTGAAGCTTTCTTT
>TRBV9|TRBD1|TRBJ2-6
CASSSDQGDRGVASGANVLTF
TGTGCCAGCAGCTCCGACCAGGGAGACAGGGGGGTGGCCTCTGGGGCCAACGTCCTGACTTTC
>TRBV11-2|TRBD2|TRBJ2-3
CASTSRTGLAGGGTDTQYF
TGTGCCAGCACAAGCCGGACGGGACTAGCGGGAGGGGGCACAGATACGCAGTATTTT
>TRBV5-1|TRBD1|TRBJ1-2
CASSSTTGQGRAYGYTF
TGCGCCAGCAGCTCAACCACGGGACAGGGTCGGGCCTATGGCTACACCTTC
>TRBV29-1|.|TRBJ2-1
CSVLRYNEQFF
TGCAGCGTTTTGAGATACAATGAGCAGTTCTTC
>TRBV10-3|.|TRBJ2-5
CAISESGVQTQYF
TGTGCCATCAGTGAGTCAGGGGTGCAGACCCAGTACTTC
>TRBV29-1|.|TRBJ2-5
CSVTRGGETQYF
TGCAGCGTTACCAGGGGTGGAGAGACCCAGTACTTC